These 17 T cell receptor beta chains were sequenced from one sample in a study of monozygotic twins with cystic fibrosis (dated by TCRdb to the early 2020s). Libraries came from the immunoSEQ multiplex PCR assay. The table was pulled from immuneACCESS by TCRdb, which kept in-frame rearrangements only. Such tables lose some clones; where checked, under half of the loss comes from unresolved V genes, and the rest has no known cause. Present in this sample are under 20,000 clones, about 90% of which were seen just once. 1.5% to 2% of the sample lies in the top ten. Sequenced input: blood. These receptors were obtained from a girl aged 2-10 years with cystic fibrosis.

CDR3 sequence reads: CASSRGTGIGAYGYTF. The CDR3 DNA follows: TGTGCCAGTAGCCGCGGGACAGGGATCGGGGCGTATGGCTACACCTTC. The genes are TRBV19 and TRBJ1-2, with 9 bases that match TRBD1. The V gene end was trimmed by 6 bases and the J gene end by 5 bases; junction bases not matched to a gene: 13. CDR3 size: 16 residues. In germline, CDR1 is LNHDA, CDR2 SQIVND (reference sequence). The full variable domain, in which reference TRBV19 and TRBJ1-2 provide the parts outside the CDR3, is DGGITQSPKYLFRKEGQNVTLSCEQNLNHDAMYWYRQDPGQGLRLIYYSQIVNDFQKGDIAEGYSVSREKKESFPLTVTSAQKNPTAFYLCASSRGTGIGAYGYTFGSGTRLTVV.

This clone was recorded only once. The chain couples TRBV27 to TRBJ2-1; 8 bases agree with TRBD1. Trimming took 1 base from V and 6 from J; bases not matched to a gene: 8. CDR1 is MNHEY and CDR2 is SMNVEV in the germline V gene (reference sequence). CDR3 length equals 16 residues. The CDR3 loop is CASSLFAGGGVNEQFF. CDR3 DNA sequence: TGTGCCAGCAGTTTATTCGCAGGGGGCGGTGTCAATGAGCAGTTCTTC.

This chain connects TRBV11-2 to TRBJ1-1, with D possibly matching TRBD1 (5 bases). CDR1 and CDR2 from the germline V gene are SGHAT and FQNNGV. The CDR3 loop spans 13 amino acids. Trimming cost V 4 bases and J 5 bases, with 11 bases left between them. CDR3 bases: TGTGCCAGCAGCTATAGGGAGGGGACTGAAGCTTTCTTT. Translating gives CASSYREGTEAFF.

The rearrangement uses TRBV15 and TRBJ2-1, with 9 bases that match TRBD2. This CDR3 contains 15 residues. The ends lost 3 bases at V and 6 bases at J; junction bases unmatched: 6. CDR1 and CDR2 from the germline V gene are LNHNV and YYDKDF (reference sequence). DNA of the CDR3: TGTGCCACCAGCAGCGGACTAGCGTTTATCAATGAGCAGTTCTTC. This codes for CATSSGLAFINEQFF.

This chain joins TRBV5-1 and TRBJ2-1, with 15 bases that match TRBD2. V trimming: 4 bases; J trimming: 7 bases; junction bases outside the gene matches: 12. Germline V gives CDR1 SGHRS, CDR2 YFSETQ. The CDR3 contains 18 residues. The CDR3 sequence is CASSPGLAGGQQGNEQFF. CDR3 nucleotide sequence: TGCGCCAGCAGCCCAGGACTAGCGGGAGGGCAACAGGGGAATGAGCAGTTCTTC.

The chain couples TRBV18 to TRBJ1-1; no firm D call. CDR1 and CDR2 from the germline V gene are KGHSH and LQKENI. The CDR3 is 11 residues long. V was trimmed by 3 bases and J by 6 bases, leaving 5 bases between them. The CDR3 bases are TGTGCCAGCTCACCGGGTTCTGAAGCTTTCTTT. Amino acids: CASSPGSEAFF.

The V call is TRBV6-6, the J call TRBJ1-3, with D possibly matching TRBD1 (5 bases). This CDR3 has 16 amino acids. Deletions cut 5 bases from V and 4 bases from J, with 18 bases between. Germline assignment: CDR1 MNHNY and CDR2 SVGAGI (reference sequence). The CDR3 region has the DNA TGTGCCAGCAGTCCACCTGGGGCAGATTTGGGAAACACCATATATTTT. It encodes CASSPPGADLGNTIYF.

This clone was seen a single time. The rearrangement uses TRBV5-4 and TRBJ2-7; a possible D gene is TRBD2 (6 bases). Germline V lookup: CDR1 SGHNT, CDR2 YYREEE (reference sequence). The V end was cut by 4 bases, the J end by 3 bases, with 14 bases between. The CDR3 contains 14 residues. CDR3 DNA sequence: TGTGCCAGCAGCGTGGGACTTCAGGGCTACGAGCAGTACTTC. This encodes CASSVGLQGYEQYF. The full variable domain, in which reference TRBV5-4 and TRBJ2-7 provide the parts outside the CDR3, is ETGVTQSPTHLIKTRGQQVTLRCSSQSGHNTVSWYQQALGQGPQFIFQYYREEENGRGNFPPRFSGLQFPNYSSELNVNALELDDSALYLCASSVGLQGYEQYFGPGTRLTVT.

This chain connects TRBV9 to TRBJ1-3; 7 bases are a match to TRBD1. Germline V gene sequence: CDR1 SGDLS, CDR2 YYNGEE. Trimming took 3 bases from V and 2 from J; bases not matched to a gene: 5. The length of the CDR3 is 15 residues. The CDR3 DNA reads as TGTGCCAGCAGCGCGTTGACAGGGCCTGGAAACACCATATATTTT. Its translation is CASSALTGPGNTIYF.

Here the CDR3 reads CASSYGTGAVINYGYTF. The CDR3 DNA is TGCGCCAGCAGCTATGGGACAGGGGCAGTCATTAACTATGGCTACACCTTC. The chain couples TRBV5-1 to TRBJ1-2; TRBD1 matches 10 bases. Germline CDR1 reads SGHRS; CDR2 reads YFSETQ. After removal of 3 bases from V and 1 base from J, the junction contained 9 bases not matched to a gene. The CDR3 has 17 residues. Together with reference TRBV5-1 and TRBJ1-2, the CDR3 gives the full variable domain: KAGVTQTPRYLIKTRGQQVTLSCSPISGHRSVSWYQQTPGQGLQFLFEYFSETQRNKGNFPGRFSGRQFSNSRSEMNVSTLELGDSALYLCASSYGTGAVINYGYTFGSGTRLTVV.

CDR3 in DNA: TGTGCCAGCACCGGGCTAGCGGGAGTGGCCAATGAGCAGTTCTTC. It codes for CASTGLAGVANEQFF. The V and J genes are TRBV6-1 and TRBJ2-1, with 10 bases matching TRBD2. CDR3 size: 15 residues. Germline trimming cut 7 bases from V and 6 bases from J; bases unmatched to any gene: 9. Germline V gives CDR1 MNHNS, CDR2 SASEGT.

This rearrangement joins TRBV25-1 to TRBJ2-2; perhaps TRBD1 as D (7 bases). Trimming cost V 6 bases and J 0 bases, with 11 bases left between them. CDR1 is MGHDK and CDR2 is SYGVNS in the germline V gene. CDR3 length: 15 residues. CDR3 DNA sequence: TGTGCCAGCAGGCAGGGGGGAACGAACACCGGGGAGCTGTTTTTT. This sequence encodes CASRQGGTNTGELFF.

The chain carries TRBV5-1 and TRBJ1-1; 7 bases match TRBD1. This CDR3 region has 15 residues. Per the germline V gene, CDR1 is SGHRS and CDR2 is YFSETQ. J lost 5 bases, V lost 4 bases, and 11 bases had no gene match. CDR3 DNA sequence: TGCGCCAGCAGCCTTCCCGTAAGGGGGCGAACTGAAGCTTTCTTT. Translated, it gives CASSLPVRGRTEAFF.

The chain couples TRBV6-1 to TRBJ1-1; D uncertain. Looked up from germline, CDR1 is MNHNS and CDR2 is SASEGT. Trimming cost V 1 base and J 8 bases, with 8 bases left between them. This CDR3 is built from 12 residues. The CDR3 loop is CASSEVGLEAFF. DNA of the CDR3: TGTGCCAGCAGTGAAGTCGGATTGGAAGCTTTCTTT.

This sequence joins TRBV30 and TRBJ2-3, with unresolved D. Germline V gene lookup returns CDR1 GTSNPN and CDR2 SVGIG (reference sequence). The CDR3 covers 10 residues. V dropped 3 bases and J dropped 6 bases, with 4 bases sitting between them. The CDR3 sequence: CAWSRDTQYF. CDR3 sequence (DNA): TGTGCCTGGAGCCGGGATACGCAGTATTTT.

In its sample, this clone was seen once. The V gene is TRBV5-4, the J gene TRBJ2-7, with 14 bases matching TRBD2. In germline, CDR1 is SGHNT, CDR2 YYREEE (reference sequence). The CDR3 sequence is 15 residues long. With V trimmed by 3 bases and J by 4 bases, 3 bases remained unmatched. The chain's CDR3 is CASSSGLAGAYEQYF. The CDR3, as DNA: TGTGCCAGCAGCTCGGGACTAGCGGGAGCATACGAGCAGTACTTC.

The V call is TRBV19, the J call TRBJ1-1; D might be TRBD1 (6 bases). This CDR3 comprises 14 residues. Trimming took off 5 bases at V and 2 bases at J, with 12 bases between the two ends. The germline V gene encodes CDR1 LNHDA and CDR2 SQIVND (reference sequence). The CDR3 sequence is CASSLGHLNTEAFF. In DNA, the CDR3 is TGTGCCAGTAGTTTGGGACACCTCAACACTGAAGCTTTCTTT.